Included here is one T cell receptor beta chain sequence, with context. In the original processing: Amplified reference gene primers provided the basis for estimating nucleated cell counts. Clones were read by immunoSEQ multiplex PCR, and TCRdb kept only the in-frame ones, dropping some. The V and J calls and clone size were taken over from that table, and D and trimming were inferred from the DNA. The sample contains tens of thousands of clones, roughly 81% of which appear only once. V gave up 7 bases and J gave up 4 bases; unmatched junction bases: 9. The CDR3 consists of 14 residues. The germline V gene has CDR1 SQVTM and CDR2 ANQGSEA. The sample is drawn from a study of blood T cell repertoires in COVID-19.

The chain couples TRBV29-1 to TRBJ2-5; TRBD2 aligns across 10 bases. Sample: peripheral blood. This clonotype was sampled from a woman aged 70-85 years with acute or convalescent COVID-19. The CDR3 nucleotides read TGCAGCGCCGGGGTAGCGGGGGGCGTAGAGACCCAGTACTTC. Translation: CSAGVAGGVETQYF. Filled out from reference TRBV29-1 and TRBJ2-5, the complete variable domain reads SAVISQKPSRDICQRGTSLTIQCQVDSQVTMMFWYRQQPGQSLTLIATANQGSEATYESGFVIDKFPISRPNLTFSTLTVSNMSPEDSSIYLCSAGVAGGVETQYFGPGTRLLVL.